A selection of T cell receptor beta chains follows, all from one sample in a study of control samples from healthy donors and cancer patients. Clones were read by immunoSEQ multiplex PCR, and TCRdb kept only the in-frame ones, dropping some. The repertoire holds about 120,000 clones, with about 87% as singletons. The sample was blood. These receptors were collected from a man between 40 and 49 years old in good health. The CDR3 runs from the conserved cysteine through the conserved F or W. Fields, in order: V gene, J gene, clone size, D gene, CDR3 length, CDR3 protein, CDR3 DNA. A D gene is named only where the DNA matches it firmly. The size of a clone is reported for some rows only, either as once, few or many, or as a class for expanded clones.

v_call: TRBV24-1; j_call: TRBJ1-5; clone_size: once; d_call: -; cdr3_length: 14; cdr3_aa: CATSDPTSGQPQHF; cdr3_nt: TGTGCCACCAGTGATCCAACTAGTGGCCAGCCCCAGCATTTT
v_call: TRBV4-1; j_call: TRBJ1-4; clone_size: -; d_call: -; cdr3_length: 18; cdr3_aa: CASSQERNFGATNEKLFF; cdr3_nt: TGCGCCAGCAGCCAAGAACGGAATTTTGGAGCAACTAATGAAAAACTGTTTTTT
v_call: TRBV19; j_call: TRBJ1-4; clone_size: -; d_call: -; cdr3_length: 16; cdr3_aa: CASSPLVTGGNEKLFF; cdr3_nt: TGTGCCAGTAGTCCACTCGTGACAGGAGGGAATGAAAAACTGTTTTTT
v_call: TRBV6-5; j_call: TRBJ1-1; clone_size: -; d_call: -; cdr3_length: 12; cdr3_aa: CASSYWGEGAFF; cdr3_nt: TGTGCCAGCAGTTACTGGGGGGAGGGAGCTTTCTTT
v_call: TRBV19; j_call: TRBJ2-2; clone_size: -; d_call: -; cdr3_length: 16; cdr3_aa: CASSIGRGRATGELFF; cdr3_nt: TGTGCCAGTAGTATAGGGAGAGGCAGGGCTACCGGGGAGCTGTTTTTT
v_call: TRBV24-1; j_call: TRBJ2-7; clone_size: -; d_call: TRBD1; cdr3_length: 15; cdr3_aa: CATSETGTGHYEQYF; cdr3_nt: TGTGCCACCAGTGAGACCGGGACAGGGCACTACGAGCAGTACTTC
v_call: TRBV6-6; j_call: TRBJ2-2; clone_size: few; d_call: TRBD2; cdr3_length: 13; cdr3_aa: CATGGKNTGELFF; cdr3_nt: TGTGCCACCGGGGGGAAGAACACCGGGGAGCTGTTTTTT
v_call: TRBV9; j_call: TRBJ2-3; clone_size: -; d_call: -; cdr3_length: 15; cdr3_aa: CASSVAEEESDTQYF; cdr3_nt: TGTGCCAGCAGCGTAGCGGAGGAGGAGTCAGATACGCAGTATTTT
v_call: TRBV5-4; j_call: TRBJ1-5; clone_size: -; d_call: TRBD1; cdr3_length: 16; cdr3_aa: CASSYSGGASNQPQHF; cdr3_nt: TGTGCCAGCAGCTACTCAGGGGGCGCGAGCAATCAGCCCCAGCATTTT
v_call: TRBV10-3; j_call: TRBJ2-7; clone_size: -; d_call: TRBD1; cdr3_length: 12; cdr3_aa: CAISLTGDEQYF; cdr3_nt: TGTGCCATCAGCCTGACAGGGGACGAGCAGTACTTC
v_call: TRBV5-6; j_call: TRBJ1-3; clone_size: -; d_call: -; cdr3_length: 14; cdr3_aa: CASSLYYSGNTIYF; cdr3_nt: TGTGCCAGCAGCTTGTACTACTCTGGAAACACCATATATTTT